Reported below is one T cell receptor beta chain. Its matching antigen is unknown. These data belong to a study of CXCR3-negative and CXCR3-positive naive CD8 T cells. Study observations and caveats: CXCR3-positive naive cells had more hydrophobic TRB CDR3s than CXCR3-negative naive cells.

Per the germline V gene, CDR1 is LGHNA and CDR2 is YNFKEQ. The CDR3 runs to 15 residues. Through 5' RACE with UMI labels, the TRB cDNA libraries were prepared. TCRdb reprocessed the 5' RACE reads and stores each CDR3 protein as one record, lacking DNA. Its table records 130,000 or so distinct CDR3 sequences. The rearrangement uses TRBV4-2 and TRBJ2-7; TCRdb selects TRBD1, and the lack of DNA leaves this call unchecked. The sequencing input was naive CXCR3+ CD8+ T cells from blood. Specified subset: CD45RO-CCR7+CD27+CD95- naive CD8+ T cells expressing CXCR3 (TNR3+). The clonotype comes from a human donor in good health. Some clones in this sample may be carry-over from other donors' samples. The CDR3 loop reads CASSQLDGANYEQYF.